This T cell receptor (beta chain) is drawn from a study of T cell responses to AZD1222 COVID-19 vaccine. Broader study findings: Baseline seropositives among AZD1222 recipients totaled only six or seven.

As concerns this clone: Antigen: not known.

Sequencing used immunoSEQ multiplex PCR; TCRdb keeps in-frame clones, though not all of them. The table shows 140,000 to 150,000 clones, with approximately 94% occurring only once. Sequencing was performed on peripheral blood, taken on day 0 of AZD1222 vaccination. The TCR was taken from an adult in good health.

The CDR3 DNA reads as TGTGCCAGCAGGGTGAGCGGGGGCAGATCAGATACGCAGTATTTT. This translates into CASRVSGGRSDTQYF. The gene calls are TRBV5-4 and TRBJ2-3; 8 bases match TRBD2. CDR1 is SGHNT and CDR2 is YYREEE in the germline V gene (reference sequence). The CDR3 totals 15 residues. Trimming at V came to 5 bases and at J to 4 bases, leaving 9 bases not matched to a gene. The variable domain in full, with the rest retrieved from reference TRBV5-4 and TRBJ2-3, is ETGVTQSPTHLIKTRGQQVTLRCSSQSGHNTVSWYQQALGQGPQFIFQYYREEENGRGNFPPRFSGLQFPNYSSELNVNALELDDSALYLCASRVSGGRSDTQYFGPGTRLTVL.